This T cell receptor beta chain was sequenced in a study of technical replicates of blood from a few donors. The germline gives CDR1 SNHLY, CDR2 FYNNEI. Trimming removed 7 bases from V and 5 bases from J, with 21 bases in between. The CDR3 spans 15 residues. Produced via immunoSEQ multiplex PCR; TCRdb's table is partial and in-frame only. Of around 68,000 clones in the sample, under 98% were seen once. Sample: T cells isolated from PBMCs. This clonotype was obtained from a human donor in good health. The rearrangement links TRBV2 to TRBJ2-7; the D gene is possibly TRBD2 (5 bases). CDR3 in amino acids: CASTPERAYGDEQYF. The CDR3 DNA reads TGTGCCAGCACCCCGGAGAGGGCCTATGGGGACGAGCAGTACTTC.